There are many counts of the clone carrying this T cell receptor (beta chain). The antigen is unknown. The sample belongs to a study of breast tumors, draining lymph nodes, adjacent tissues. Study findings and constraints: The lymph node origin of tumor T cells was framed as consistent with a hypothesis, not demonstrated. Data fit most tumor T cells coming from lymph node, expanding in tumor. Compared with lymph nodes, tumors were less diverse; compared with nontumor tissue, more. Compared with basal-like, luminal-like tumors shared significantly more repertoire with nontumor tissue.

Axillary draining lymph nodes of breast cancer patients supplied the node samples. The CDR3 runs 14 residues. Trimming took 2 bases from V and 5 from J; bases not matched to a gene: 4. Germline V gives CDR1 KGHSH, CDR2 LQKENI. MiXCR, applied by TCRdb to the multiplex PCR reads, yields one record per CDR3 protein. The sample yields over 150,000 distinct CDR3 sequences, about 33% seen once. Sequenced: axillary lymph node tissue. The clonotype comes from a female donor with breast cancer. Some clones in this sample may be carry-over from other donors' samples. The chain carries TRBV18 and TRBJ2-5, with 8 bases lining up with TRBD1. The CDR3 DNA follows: TGTGCCAGCTCACCAAGACAGGGGAGGGAGACCCAGTACTTC. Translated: CASSPRQGRETQYF.